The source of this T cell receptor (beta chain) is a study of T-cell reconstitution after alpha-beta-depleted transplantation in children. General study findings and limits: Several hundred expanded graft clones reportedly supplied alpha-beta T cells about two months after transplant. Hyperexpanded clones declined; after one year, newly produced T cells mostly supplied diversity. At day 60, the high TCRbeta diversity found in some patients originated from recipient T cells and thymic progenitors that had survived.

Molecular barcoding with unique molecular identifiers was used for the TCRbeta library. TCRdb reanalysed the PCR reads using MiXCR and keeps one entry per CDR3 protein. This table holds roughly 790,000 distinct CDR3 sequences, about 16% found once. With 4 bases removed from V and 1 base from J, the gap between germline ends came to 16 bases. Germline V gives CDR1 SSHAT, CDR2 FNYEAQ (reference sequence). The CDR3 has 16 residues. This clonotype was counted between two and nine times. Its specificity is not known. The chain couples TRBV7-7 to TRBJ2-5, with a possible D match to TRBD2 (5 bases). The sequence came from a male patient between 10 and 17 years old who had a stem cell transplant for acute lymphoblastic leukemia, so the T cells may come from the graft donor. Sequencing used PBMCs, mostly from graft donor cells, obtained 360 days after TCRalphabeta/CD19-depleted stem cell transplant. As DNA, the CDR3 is TGTGCCAGCAGCTCGAGGGTAGGGTCCGTCCAAGAGACCCAGTACTTC. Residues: CASSSRVGSVQETQYF.